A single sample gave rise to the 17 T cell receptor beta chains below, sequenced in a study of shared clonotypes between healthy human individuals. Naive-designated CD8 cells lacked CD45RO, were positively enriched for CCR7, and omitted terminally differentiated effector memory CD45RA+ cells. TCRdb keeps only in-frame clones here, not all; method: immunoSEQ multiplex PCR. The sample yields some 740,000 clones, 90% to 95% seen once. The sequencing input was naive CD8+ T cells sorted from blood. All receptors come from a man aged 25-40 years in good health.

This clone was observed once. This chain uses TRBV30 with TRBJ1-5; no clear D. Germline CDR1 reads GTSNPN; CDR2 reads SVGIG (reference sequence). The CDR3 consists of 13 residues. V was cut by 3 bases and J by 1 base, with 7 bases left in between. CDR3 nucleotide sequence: TGTGCCTGGAGCGGACGGAGCAATCAGCCCCAGCATTTT. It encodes CAWSGRSNQPQHF.

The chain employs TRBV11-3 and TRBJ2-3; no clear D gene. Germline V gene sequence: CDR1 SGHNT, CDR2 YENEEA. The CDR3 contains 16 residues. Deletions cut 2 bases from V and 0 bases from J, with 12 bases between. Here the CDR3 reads CASSLLSGLSTDTQYF. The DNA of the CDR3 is TGTGCCAGCAGCTTATTATCAGGCCTTAGCACAGATACGCAGTATTTT.

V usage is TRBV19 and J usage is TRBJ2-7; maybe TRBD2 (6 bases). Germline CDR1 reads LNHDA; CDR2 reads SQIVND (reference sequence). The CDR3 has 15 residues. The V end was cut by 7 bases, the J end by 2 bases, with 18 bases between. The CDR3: CASNRGTGDPYEQYF. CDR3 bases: TGTGCCAGTAACCGAGGGACGGGAGACCCCTACGAGCAGTACTTC.

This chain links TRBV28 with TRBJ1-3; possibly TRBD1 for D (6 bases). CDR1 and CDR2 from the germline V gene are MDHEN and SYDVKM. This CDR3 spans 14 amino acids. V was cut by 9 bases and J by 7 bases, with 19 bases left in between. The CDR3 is CASSTRGLWNTIYF. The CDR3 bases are TGTGCCAGTAGCACCCGGGGGCTCTGGAACACCATATATTTT.

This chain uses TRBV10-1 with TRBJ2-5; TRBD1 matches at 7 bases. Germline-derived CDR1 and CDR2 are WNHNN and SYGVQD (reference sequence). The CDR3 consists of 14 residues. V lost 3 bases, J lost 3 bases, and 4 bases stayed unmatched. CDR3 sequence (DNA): TGCGCCAGCAGTGATGGGGACAGCGAAGAGACCCAGTACTTC. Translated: CASSDGDSEETQYF.

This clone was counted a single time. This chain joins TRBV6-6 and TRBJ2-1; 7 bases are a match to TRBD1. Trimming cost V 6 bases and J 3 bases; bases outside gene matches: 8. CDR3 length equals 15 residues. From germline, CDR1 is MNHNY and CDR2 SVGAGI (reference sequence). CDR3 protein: CASSVGQVLYNEQFF. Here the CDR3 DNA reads TGTGCCAGCAGCGTTGGACAGGTCCTCTACAATGAGCAGTTCTTC.

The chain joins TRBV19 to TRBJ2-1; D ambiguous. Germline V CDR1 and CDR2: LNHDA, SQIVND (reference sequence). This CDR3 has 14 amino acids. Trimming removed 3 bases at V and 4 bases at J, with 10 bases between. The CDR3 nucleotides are TGTGCCAGTAGTATTTTAACAGATTACAATGAGCAGTTCTTC. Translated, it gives CASSILTDYNEQFF.

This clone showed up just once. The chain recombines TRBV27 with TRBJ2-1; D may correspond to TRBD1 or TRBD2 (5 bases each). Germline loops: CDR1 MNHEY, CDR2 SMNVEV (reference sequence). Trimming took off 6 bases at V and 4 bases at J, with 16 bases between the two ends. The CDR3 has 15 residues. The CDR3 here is CASRTGLSGYNEQFF. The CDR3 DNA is TGTGCCAGCAGAACGGGGCTATCGGGATACAATGAGCAGTTCTTC.

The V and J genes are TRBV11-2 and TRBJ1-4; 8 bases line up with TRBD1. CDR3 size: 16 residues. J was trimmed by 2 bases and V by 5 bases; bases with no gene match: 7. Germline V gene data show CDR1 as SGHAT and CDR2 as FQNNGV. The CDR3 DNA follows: TGTGCCAGCAGCAAACCGGGACAGGTTACTAATGAAAAACTGTTTTTT. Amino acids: CASSKPGQVTNEKLFF. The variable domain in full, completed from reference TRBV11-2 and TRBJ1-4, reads EAGVAQSPRYKIIEKRQSVAFWCNPISGHATLYWYQQILGQGPKLLIQFQNNGVVDDSQLPKDRFSAERLKGVDSTLKIQPAKLEDSAVYLCASSKPGQVTNEKLFFGSGTQLSVL.

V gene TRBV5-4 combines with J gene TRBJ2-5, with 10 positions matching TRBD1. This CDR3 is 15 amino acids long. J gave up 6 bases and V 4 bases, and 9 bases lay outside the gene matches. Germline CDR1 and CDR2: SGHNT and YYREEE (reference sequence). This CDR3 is CASSTDRGPVKTQYF. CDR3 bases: TGTGCCAGCAGCACCGACAGGGGGCCGGTAAAGACCCAGTACTTC.

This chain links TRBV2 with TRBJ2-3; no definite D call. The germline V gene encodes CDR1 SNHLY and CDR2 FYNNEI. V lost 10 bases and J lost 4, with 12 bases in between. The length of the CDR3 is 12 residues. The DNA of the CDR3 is TGTGCCACCCGGACGCGTGCAGATACGCAGTATTTT. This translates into CATRTRADTQYF.

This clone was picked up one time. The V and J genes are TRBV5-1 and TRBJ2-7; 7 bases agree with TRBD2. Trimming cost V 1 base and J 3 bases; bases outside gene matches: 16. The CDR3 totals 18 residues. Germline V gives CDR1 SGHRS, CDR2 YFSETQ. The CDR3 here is CASSLPSQWTSTLYEQYF. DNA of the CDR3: TGCGCCAGCAGCTTGCCCTCTCAGTGGACTAGTACTCTCTACGAGCAGTACTTC.

CDR3 sequence: CASSLGHPGGYGYTF. CDR3 sequence (DNA): TGTGCCAGCAGCCTGGGACACCCTGGGGGCTATGGCTACACCTTC. The J gene is TRBJ1-2, the V gene TRBV5-4; D perhaps matches TRBD1 (6 bases). V lost 4 bases, J lost 4 bases, and 17 bases lay in between. The CDR3 is 15 residues long. Germline CDR1 SGHNT, CDR2 YYREEE (reference sequence).

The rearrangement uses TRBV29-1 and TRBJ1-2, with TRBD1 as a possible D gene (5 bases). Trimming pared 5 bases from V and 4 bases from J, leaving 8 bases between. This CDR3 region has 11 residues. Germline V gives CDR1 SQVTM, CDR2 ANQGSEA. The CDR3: CSVQGVYGYTF. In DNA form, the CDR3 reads TGCAGCGTTCAGGGCGTCTATGGCTACACCTTC.

The CDR3 loop is CASSLTRTTGTGGVNNYGYTF. CDR3 nucleotides: TGTGCCAGCAGTTTAACCCGAACCACCGGGACAGGGGGCGTCAATAACTATGGCTACACCTTC. The chain has TRBV27 and TRBJ1-2; 12 bases line up with TRBD1. Germline assignment: CDR1 MNHEY and CDR2 SMNVEV (reference sequence). The CDR3 spans 21 residues. V was pared by 2 bases and J by 1 base, with 17 bases of the junction left unmatched.

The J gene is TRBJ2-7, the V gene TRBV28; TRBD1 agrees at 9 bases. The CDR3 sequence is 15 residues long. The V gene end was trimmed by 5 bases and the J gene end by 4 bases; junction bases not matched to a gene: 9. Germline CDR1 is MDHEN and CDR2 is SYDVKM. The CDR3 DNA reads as TGTGCCAGCAGTCCACGCGACAGGGGGGGGTACGAGCAGTACTTC. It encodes CASSPRDRGGYEQYF.

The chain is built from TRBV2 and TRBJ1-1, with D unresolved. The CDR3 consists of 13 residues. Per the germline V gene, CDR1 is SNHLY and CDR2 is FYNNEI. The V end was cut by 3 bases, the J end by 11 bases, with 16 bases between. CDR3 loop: CASSDTLPGGAFF. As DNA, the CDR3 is TGTGCCAGCAGTGACACTCTTCCAGGAGGGGCTTTCTTT.